This T cell receptor beta chain stems from a study of blood T cell repertoires in COVID-19. Overall study: Both acute and convalescent COVID-19 samples were obtained from the United States, Italy and Spain. T cells, B-cell-depleted T cells, or PBMCs supplied cDNA or gDNA.

Germline assignment: CDR1 SGHNT and CDR2 YENEEA. Trimming cost V 5 bases and J 10 bases; bases outside gene matches: 8. The CDR3 is made up of 14 amino acids. Under the authors' procedure: For nucleated cells, counts were estimated from reference gene primer amplification. Generated by immunoSEQ multiplex PCR, the TCRdb table keeps only in-frame clones and is missing some. That table furnishes V, J and clone size, whereas the DNA furnished D and trimming. Altogether about 54,000 clones are present, around nine tenths being singletons, with the ten largest covering 7.5% to 9.5%. This clonotype was sampled from a woman aged 40-49 years with active COVID-19. Input material: peripheral blood. The J gene is TRBJ2-7, the V gene TRBV11-3; 13 bases line up with TRBD2. CDR3 region: CASSPGTSGAAQYF. As DNA, the CDR3 is TGTGCCAGCAGCCCCGGGACTAGCGGGGCCGCCCAGTACTTC.